This T cell receptor beta chain comes out of a study of metastatic and nonmetastatic thyroid tumors. Study-level background: Malignant and benign thyroid patients had repertoires compared in peripheral blood and tumor or nodule tissue. Study-wide results and limits: Reports indicated that malignant thyroid tumors showed significantly higher TCR beta diversity than benign nodules did, in blood and tumor.

Before thyroid surgery, none of the patients had received any treatment. CDR1 and CDR2 from the germline V gene are DFQATT and SNEGSKA (reference sequence). J was trimmed by 6 bases and V by 0 bases; bases with no gene match: 2. There are 12 residues in the CDR3. In the original workflow: Researchers built a distant-metastasis classifier for papillary thyroid cancer that drew on CDR3 differences across clinicopathological groups. TCRdb called clones again from the PCR reads with MiXCR. TCRdb, rather than the study authors, made the V and J calls. The sample holds 20,000 to 25,000 clones; about 24% are singletons and the top ten take 5.5% to 6.5%. Concerning this clone itself: Its antigen is as yet unknown.

Input material: tumor tissue. The chain joins TRBV20-1 to TRBJ2-7, with TRBD2 matching over 7 bases. This receptor was taken from a female donor with papillary thyroid cancer or a benign thyroid nodule (not recorded which). Some clones in this sample may be carry-over from other donors' samples. CDR3 sequence (DNA): TGCAGTGCTAGAGAGCCGGGGGGCGAGCAGTACTTC. The encoded protein is CSAREPGGEQYF.